This T cell receptor beta chain is from a study of T cells after yellow fever vaccination. Findings of the study overall: The presence of abundant clonotypes contaminating from the bulk population was possible in FACS-sorted repertoires. After the booster, roughly 96% of CD4 and roughly nine tenths of CD8 primary-response clones were re-detected. It was a small share of clonotypes that appeared in both CD4 and CD8 compartments.

V lost 6 bases to trimming and J lost 8 bases, with 17 bases between them. The germline gives CDR1 MNHEY, CDR2 SVGAGI. This CDR3 is 15 amino acids long. The authors made TCR cDNA by 5'RACE template switching, adding a universal primer site and UMIs. TCRdb passed the 5' RACE reads through MiXCR, listing each CDR3 protein once. Of 350,000 to 450,000 distinct CDR3 sequences in the sample, roughly a sixth were seen once. This clonotype was detected only a few times. Its target is not known. The material was PBMCs, obtained before the yellow fever booster vaccination. This sequence joins TRBV6-5 and TRBJ1-6; D is unclear. The sequence came from a man between 18 and 35 years old who received the YFV17D yellow fever vaccine. The CDR3 here is CASRRGFKWDSPLHF. CDR3 nucleotide sequence: TGTGCCAGCAGACGGGGATTCAAATGGGATTCACCCCTCCACTTT.